The present T cell receptor beta chain was sequenced within a study of CD8 T cells in Susac syndrome. The CDR3 has 10 amino acids. Germline-derived CDR1 and CDR2 are SQVTM and ANQGSEA. V lost 4 bases to trimming and J lost 6 bases, with 6 bases between them. Random hexamers primed reverse transcription of 0.5 to 1 ug RNA. MiXCR was run by TCRdb on the immunoSEQ multiplex PCR reads, yielding one entry per CDR3 protein. The table lists about 200,000 distinct CDR3 sequences, 90% to 95% of them singletons. V usage is TRBV29-1 and J usage is TRBJ1-1; D is uncertain. What was sequenced was CD4+ T cells from PBMCs. The sequence derives from a human donor in good health. The CDR3 DNA follows: TGCAGCGTTGTCGGCGCTGAAGCTTTCTTT. Translation gives CSVVGAEAFF.